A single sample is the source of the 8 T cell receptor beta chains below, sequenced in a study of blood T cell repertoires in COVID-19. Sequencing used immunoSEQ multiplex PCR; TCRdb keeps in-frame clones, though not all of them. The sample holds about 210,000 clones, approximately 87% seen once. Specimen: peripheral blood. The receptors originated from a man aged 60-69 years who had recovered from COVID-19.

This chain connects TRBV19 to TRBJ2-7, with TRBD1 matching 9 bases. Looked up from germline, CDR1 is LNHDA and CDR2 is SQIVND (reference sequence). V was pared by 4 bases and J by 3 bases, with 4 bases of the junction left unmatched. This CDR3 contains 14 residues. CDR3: CASSTQGQGYEQYF. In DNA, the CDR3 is TGTGCCAGTAGTACCCAGGGACAGGGCTACGAGCAGTACTTC. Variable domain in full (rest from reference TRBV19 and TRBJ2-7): DGGITQSPKYLFRKEGQNVTLSCEQNLNHDAMYWYRQDPGQGLRLIYYSQIVNDFQKGDIAEGYSVSREKKESFPLTVTSAQKNPTAFYLCASSTQGQGYEQYFGPGTRLTVT.

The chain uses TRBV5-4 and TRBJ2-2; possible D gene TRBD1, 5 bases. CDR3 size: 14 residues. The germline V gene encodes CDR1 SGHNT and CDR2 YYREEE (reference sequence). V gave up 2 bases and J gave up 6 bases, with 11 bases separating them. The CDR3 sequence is CASSFQGNPGELFF. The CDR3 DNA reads TGTGCCAGCAGCTTCCAGGGAAATCCCGGGGAGCTGTTTTTT.

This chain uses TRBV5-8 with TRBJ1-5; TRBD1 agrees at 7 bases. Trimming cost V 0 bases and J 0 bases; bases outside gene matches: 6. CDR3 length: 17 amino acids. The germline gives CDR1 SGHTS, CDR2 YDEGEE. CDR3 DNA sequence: TGTGCCAGCAGCTTGGTCCCAGGGGGGAGTAGCAATCAGCCCCAGCATTTT. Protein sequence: CASSLVPGGSSNQPQHF.

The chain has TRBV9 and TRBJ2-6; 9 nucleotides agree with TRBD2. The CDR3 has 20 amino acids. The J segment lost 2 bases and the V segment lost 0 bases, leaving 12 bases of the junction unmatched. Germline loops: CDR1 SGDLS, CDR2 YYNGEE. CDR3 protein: CASSVAGGGGRGAGANVLTF. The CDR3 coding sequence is TGTGCCAGCAGCGTAGCCGGCGGAGGCGGGAGGGGGGCTGGGGCCAACGTCCTGACTTTC.

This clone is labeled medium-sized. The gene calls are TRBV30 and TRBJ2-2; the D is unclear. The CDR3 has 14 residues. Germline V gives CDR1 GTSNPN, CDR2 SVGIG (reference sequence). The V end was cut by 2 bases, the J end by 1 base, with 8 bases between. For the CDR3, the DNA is TGTGCCTGGAGTCCCGGGTTGAACACCGGGGAGCTGTTTTTT. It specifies CAWSPGLNTGELFF.

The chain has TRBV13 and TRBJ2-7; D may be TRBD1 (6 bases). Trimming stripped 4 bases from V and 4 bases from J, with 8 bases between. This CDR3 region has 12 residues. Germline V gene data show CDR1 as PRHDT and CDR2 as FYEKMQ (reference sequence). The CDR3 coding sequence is TGTGCCAGCAGCTCACAGGGTTACGAGCAGTACTTC. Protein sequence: CASSSQGYEQYF. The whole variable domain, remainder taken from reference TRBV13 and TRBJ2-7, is AAGVIQSPRHLIKEKRETATLKCYPIPRHDTVYWYQQGPGQDPQFLISFYEKMQSDKGSIPDRFSAQQFSDYHSELNMSSLELGDSALYFCASSSQGYEQYFGPGTRLTVT.

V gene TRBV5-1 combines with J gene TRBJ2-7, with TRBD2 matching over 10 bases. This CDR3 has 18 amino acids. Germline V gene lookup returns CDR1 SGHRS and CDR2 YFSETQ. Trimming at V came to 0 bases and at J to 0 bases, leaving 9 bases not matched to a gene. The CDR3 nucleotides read TGCGCCAGCAGCTTGGAACTAGCGGGAATAAAAGCCTCCTACGAGCAGTACTTC. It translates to CASSLELAGIKASYEQYF.

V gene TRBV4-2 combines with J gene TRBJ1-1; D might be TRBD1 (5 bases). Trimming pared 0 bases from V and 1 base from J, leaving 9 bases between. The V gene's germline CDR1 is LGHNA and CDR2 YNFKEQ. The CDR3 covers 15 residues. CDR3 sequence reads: CASSQDLGGNTEAFF. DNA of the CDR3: TGTGCCAGCAGCCAAGATTTGGGGGGGAACACTGAAGCTTTCTTT.